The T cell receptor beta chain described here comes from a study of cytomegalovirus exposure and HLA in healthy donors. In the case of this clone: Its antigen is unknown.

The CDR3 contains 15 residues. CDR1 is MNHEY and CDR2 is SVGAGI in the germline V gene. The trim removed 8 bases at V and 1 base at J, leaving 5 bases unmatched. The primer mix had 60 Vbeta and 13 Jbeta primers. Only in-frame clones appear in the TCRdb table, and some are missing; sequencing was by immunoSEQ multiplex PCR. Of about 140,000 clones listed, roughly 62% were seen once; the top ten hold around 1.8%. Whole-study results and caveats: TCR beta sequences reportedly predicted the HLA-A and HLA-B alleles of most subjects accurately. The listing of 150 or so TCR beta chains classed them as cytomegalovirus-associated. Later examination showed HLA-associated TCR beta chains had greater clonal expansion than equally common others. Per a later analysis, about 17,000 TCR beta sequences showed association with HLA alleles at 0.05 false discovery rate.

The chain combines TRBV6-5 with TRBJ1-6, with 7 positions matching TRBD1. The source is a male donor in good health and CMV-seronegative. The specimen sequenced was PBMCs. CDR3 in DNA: TGTGCCAGCCATACAGGGGTTTCCTATAATTCACCCCTCCACTTT. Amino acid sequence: CASHTGVSYNSPLHF.